Following are 29 T cell receptor beta chains from one sample sequenced in a study of CD8 T cells in ankylosing spondylitis. Study-level results: Blood from ankylosing spondylitis patients appeared to carry a characteristic roughly 8-variant TCR beta motif.

Each CDR3 protein gets one entry after TCRdb re-called the 5' RACE reads with MiXCR. The sample carries around 490,000 distinct CDR3 sequences, less than 6% recorded once. These receptors are not linked to any known antigen. Material: blood, either unsorted or a sorted T cell fraction (not recorded which). These receptors all stem from a male donor with ankylosing spondylitis.

This clonotype was counted a few times. The gene calls are TRBV6-2 or TRBV6-3 and TRBJ1-4; TRBD1 might be the D (6 bases). V lost 5 bases, J lost 8 bases, and 21 bases lay in between. Germline values: CDR1 MNHEY, CDR2 SVGEGT. CDR3 length: 16 amino acids. CDR3 sequence reads: CASSPRTAPDEEKLFF. CDR3 coding DNA: TGTGCCAGCAGTCCTCGGACAGCTCCGGACGAGGAAAAACTGTTTTTT.

This clonotype was picked up many times. The chain has TRBV27 and TRBJ2-1; D possibly corresponds to TRBD1 (6 bases). V lost 7 bases, J lost 3 bases, and 13 bases lay in between. The CDR3 runs to 14 residues. CDR1 and CDR2 (germline): MNHEY, SMNVEV (reference sequence). The chain's CDR3 is CASTLIQGYNEQFF. Written as DNA, the CDR3 is TGTGCCAGCACCTTGATACAGGGCTACAATGAGCAGTTCTTC.

Many counts were recorded for this clonotype. This CDR3 reads CASSLRGGFGYEQYF. The DNA of the CDR3 is TGTGCCAGCAGCCTCCGAGGGGGCTTTGGATACGAGCAGTACTTC. The chain combines TRBV7-3 with TRBJ2-7, with 7 bases that match TRBD1. Trimming removed 5 bases from V and 4 bases from J; junction bases left unmatched: 11. The germline V gene encodes CDR1 SGHTA and CDR2 FQGTGA. The CDR3 is 15 residues long.

This clonotype was seen repeatedly, ten times or more. The V gene is TRBV25-1, the J gene TRBJ1-1; D gene ambiguous. The V end lost 0 bases, the J end lost 3 bases, and 11 bases lay between the germline ends. The germline CDR1 and CDR2 sequences are MGHDK and SYGVNS. The CDR3 sequence is 15 residues long. As DNA, the CDR3 is TGTGCCAGCAGTGAATATAATTCCGGGGACACTGAAGCTTTCTTT. Translating it yields CASSEYNSGDTEAFF.

This clonotype was seen only a few times. The chain recombines TRBV27 with TRBJ1-1, with D possibly matching TRBD1 (5 bases). This CDR3 comprises 17 residues. The ends were cut back, 3 bases at V and 1 base at J, with 18 bases in the middle. Germline loops: CDR1 MNHEY, CDR2 SMNVEV (reference sequence). This CDR3 is CASSFGGDRDENTEAFF. The CDR3 DNA sequence: TGTGCCAGCAGTTTTGGCGGGGATAGGGACGAGAACACTGAAGCTTTCTTT.

This clonotype was counted between two and nine times. The chain is built from TRBV14 and TRBJ1-1, with D perhaps TRBD1 (5 bases). Trimming shortened V by 4 bases and J by 8 bases, and 11 bases separated the two germline ends. Germline CDR1 SGHDN, CDR2 FVKESK. The CDR3 has 12 amino acids. CDR3 DNA: TGTGCCAGCAGCCCCCCCGGGGGGGAAGCTTTCTTT. Protein: CASSPPGGEAFF.

This sequence joins TRBV11-1 and TRBJ1-3, with D unclear. Trimming took off 4 bases at V and 7 bases at J, with 11 bases between the two ends. Germline V gene data show CDR1 as SGHAT and CDR2 as FQDESV (reference sequence). The CDR3 length is 13 residues. As DNA, the CDR3 is TGTGCCAGCAGCTGGGAGGAGCGGAACACCATATATTTT. It is translated as CASSWEERNTIYF. Supplemented by reference TRBV11-1 and TRBJ1-3, the full variable domain reads EAEVAQSPRYKITEKSQAVAFWCDPISGHATLYWYRQILGQGPELLVQFQDESVVDDSQLPKDRFSAERLKGVDSTLKIQPAELGDSAMYLCASSWEERNTIYFGEGSWLTVV.

This clonotype has ten or more counts. This chain joins TRBV20-1 and TRBJ1-1, with 7 positions matching TRBD1. The germline gives CDR1 DFQATT, CDR2 SNEGSKA (reference sequence). Trimming at V came to 5 bases and at J to 8 bases, leaving 11 bases not matched to a gene. The CDR3 sequence is 13 residues long. CDR3 in DNA: TGCAGTGCTCCATTGAACAGGGGTGCGGAAGCTTTCTTT. Translation: CSAPLNRGAEAFF.

The chain uses TRBV29-1 and TRBJ2-2; D might be TRBD2 (6 bases). V lost 4 bases and J lost 3, with 9 bases in between. CDR1 is SQVTM and CDR2 is ANQGSEA in the germline V gene. There are 13 residues in the CDR3. CDR3 nucleotides: TGCAGCGTTGGGGGGGAGTACACCGGGGAGCTGTTTTTT. This translates into CSVGGEYTGELFF.

This clonotype has just a few counts. This chain joins TRBV27 and TRBJ1-1, with 8 bases lining up with TRBD1. The CDR3 contains 14 residues. Germline CDR1 reads MNHEY; CDR2 reads SMNVEV (reference sequence). The junction had 6 bases not matched to a gene; V was cut back by 5 bases and J by 4 bases. For the CDR3, the DNA is TGTGCCAGCAGTGGACAGGGCACAATCACTGAAGCTTTCTTT. Protein product: CASSGQGTITEAFF.

This clonotype was seen at least ten times. The V and J genes are TRBV7-9 and TRBJ1-5; D is undetermined. This CDR3 comprises 12 residues. Germline assignment: CDR1 SEHNR and CDR2 FQNEAQ (reference sequence). The germline V and J ends were trimmed by 1 base and 7 bases, with 5 bases remaining between them. The CDR3 sequence: CASSLGFQPQHF. DNA for the CDR3: TGTGCCAGCAGCTTAGGATTCCAGCCCCAGCATTTT.

This clonotype was counted ten times or more. The V and J genes are TRBV6-2 or TRBV6-3 and TRBJ2-3, with TRBD2 matching over 7 bases. J was trimmed by 0 bases and V by 2 bases; bases with no gene match: 11. Germline V gene sequence: CDR1 MNHEY, CDR2 SVGEGT. The CDR3 runs to 18 residues. CDR3 sequence reads: CASSYSLAAGLSTDTQYF. In nucleotides, the CDR3 is TGTGCCAGCAGTTACAGCCTAGCGGCGGGTTTGAGCACAGATACGCAGTATTTT.

This clonotype has ten or more counts. The chain employs TRBV27 and TRBJ2-2, with TRBD2 identical over 10 bases. This CDR3 is built from 18 residues. J gave up 5 bases and V 4 bases, and 13 bases lay outside the gene matches. Per the germline V gene, CDR1 is MNHEY and CDR2 is SMNVEV (reference sequence). The chain's CDR3 is CASSSGLAGASRTGELFF. DNA of the CDR3: TGTGCCAGCAGTTCTGGGCTAGCGGGGGCCTCGAGGACCGGGGAGCTGTTTTTT.

This clonotype was seen ten or more times. The chain is built from TRBV24-1 and TRBJ1-3, with no clear D. There are 11 residues in the CDR3. Germline V gene sequence: CDR1 KGHDR, CDR2 SFDVKD. V gave up 5 bases and J gave up 4 bases, with 2 bases separating them. The CDR3 region is CATSGGNTIYF. The CDR3 bases are TGTGCCACCAGTGGGGGAAACACCATATATTTT.

This clonotype came up many times. This chain connects TRBV4-2 to TRBJ1-3, with D perhaps TRBD1 (5 bases). The CDR3 has 15 amino acids. Germline values: CDR1 LGHNA, CDR2 YNFKEQ. Trimming removed 0 bases from V and 4 bases from J, with 10 bases in between. This CDR3 reads CASSQDQGGGNTIYF. As DNA, the CDR3 is TGTGCCAGCAGCCAAGACCAGGGCGGGGGAAACACCATATATTTT.

This clonotype has a count of ten or more. The chain is built from TRBV5-1 and TRBJ1-4, with 9 bases fitting TRBD1. Germline CDR1 is SGHRS and CDR2 is YFSETQ. V shed 4 bases and J 8 bases; nucleotides not matched to a gene: 9. The CDR3 covers 15 residues. The CDR3, as DNA: TGCGCCAGCAGCGGGAGCGGGACAGGGATAGAAAAACTGTTTTTT. Translating it yields CASSGSGTGIEKLFF.

This clonotype was observed many times. V is TRBV7-2 and J is TRBJ1-3; D is uncertain. CDR3 length: 14 amino acids. CDR1 is SGHTA, CDR2 FQGNSA, per germline. Trimming pared 3 bases from V and 0 bases from J, leaving 6 bases between. Here the CDR3 DNA reads TGTGCCAGCAGCTTTTTGGGCTCTGGAAACACCATATATTTT. Its protein product is CASSFLGSGNTIYF.

At least ten counts were recorded for this clonotype. CDR3 sequence: CASSSSGGLSYNSPLHF. The CDR3 bases are TGTGCCAGCAGCTCGTCGGGGGGTCTGTCCTATAATTCACCCCTCCACTTT. The V and J genes are TRBV5-6 and TRBJ1-6; maybe TRBD1 (5 bases). CDR1 is SGHDT, CDR2 YYEEEE, per germline. The CDR3 totals 17 residues. Trimming removed 3 bases at V and 1 base at J, with 14 bases between.

Many counts were recorded for this clonotype. V gene TRBV10-3 combines with J gene TRBJ2-7; the D is unclear. The CDR3 runs to 13 residues. In germline, CDR1 is ENHRY, CDR2 SYGVKD. The V end lost 0 bases, the J end lost 3 bases, and 6 bases lay between the germline ends. CDR3 bases: TGTGCCATCAGTGAGTCGCTCCTCTACGAGCAGTACTTC. Translating it yields CAISESLLYEQYF.

This clonotype was seen many times. The chain carries TRBV3-1 and TRBJ2-7; 7 bases fit TRBD1. The V segment lost 3 bases and the J segment 1 base; nucleotides outside the gene matches: 6. This CDR3 spans 15 amino acids. Germline CDR1 is LGHDT and CDR2 is YNNKEL (reference sequence). The CDR3 DNA reads as TGTGCCAGCAGCCAGGCCCACAGGGGTTCCTACGAGCAGTACTTC. Its protein product is CASSQAHRGSYEQYF.

This clonotype has at least ten counts. V usage is TRBV10-3 and J usage is TRBJ1-1; D perhaps matches TRBD1 (5 bases). The CDR3 is 14 residues long. The germline CDR1 and CDR2 sequences are ENHRY and SYGVKD. V lost 0 bases and J lost 5, with 10 bases in between. DNA for the CDR3: TGTGCCATCAGTGAGTCGGGGGGTAGGACTGAAGCTTTCTTT. Translation: CAISESGGRTEAFF.

This clonotype was detected many times. The chain employs TRBV6-1 and TRBJ2-5, with D unclear. This CDR3 is built from 15 residues. Germline V gene sequence: CDR1 MNHNS, CDR2 SASEGT. V was shortened by 6 bases and J by 2 bases, with 16 bases between the two germline ends. CDR3 loop: CASSQPLGSQETQYF. DNA of the CDR3: TGTGCCAGCAGCCAACCCCTCGGCAGTCAAGAGACCCAGTACTTC.

This clonotype was recorded at least ten times. The V gene is TRBV6-5, the J gene TRBJ1-6; 7 bases match TRBD1. The germline V gene encodes CDR1 MNHEY and CDR2 SVGAGI. The length of the CDR3 is 16 residues. Trimming at V came to 0 bases and at J to 7 bases, leaving 6 bases not matched to a gene. CDR3 DNA: TGTGCCAGCAGTTACTCGATCGGGACAGTGAATTCACCCCTCCACTTT. Translation gives CASSYSIGTVNSPLHF.

This clonotype has at least ten counts. The gene calls are TRBV5-5 and TRBJ1-2; possible D gene TRBD1, 6 bases. Per germline, CDR1 SGHKS and CDR2 YYEKEE (reference sequence). The CDR3 covers 14 residues. The V and J ends lost 5 bases and 2 bases respectively, with 13 bases between them. CDR3 coding DNA: TGTGCCAGCAGTCGCCAGGGACAAAACTATGGCTACACCTTC. Translation gives CASSRQGQNYGYTF.

This clonotype occurred many times. The CDR3, as DNA: TGCAGCGTTTGGGGCGGGGAGCTGTTTTTT. Protein product: CSVWGGELFF. The genes are TRBV29-1 and TRBJ2-2; no clear D. Trimming removed 5 bases at V and 7 bases at J, with 5 bases between. CDR3 length: 10 residues. CDR1 and CDR2 (germline): SQVTM, ANQGSEA.

This clonotype has at least ten counts. V gene TRBV4-3 combines with J gene TRBJ2-7; possibly TRBD1 for D (5 bases). Germline CDR1 reads LGHNA; CDR2 reads YSLEER. CDR3 length: 17 amino acids. Trimming took 4 bases from V and 2 from J, leaving 21 bases between them. Here the CDR3 DNA reads TGCGCCAGCAGCCTGGCAGGGTCCCTTGGTTTTACCTACGAGCAGTACTTC. Protein: CASSLAGSLGFTYEQYF.

A few counts support this clonotype. The gene calls are TRBV5-1 and TRBJ2-2; D is possibly TRBD2 (5 bases). Germline CDR1 reads SGHRS; CDR2 reads YFSETQ. Deletions cut 1 base from V and 6 bases from J, with 13 bases between. This CDR3 comprises 15 residues. The CDR3 sequence is CASSLNQEVAGELFF. The CDR3 DNA follows: TGCGCCAGCAGCTTGAATCAGGAGGTTGCCGGGGAGCTGTTTTTT. Full variable domain (outside the CDR3, taken from reference TRBV5-1 and TRBJ2-2): KAGVTQTPRYLIKTRGQQVTLSCSPISGHRSVSWYQQTPGQGLQFLFEYFSETQRNKGNFPGRFSGRQFSNSRSEMNVSTLELGDSALYLCASSLNQEVAGELFFGEGSRLTVL.

A word on this clonotype: A junction end diverges from the germline sequence, so it may reflect a read error. V gene TRBV4-2 combines with J gene TRBJ2-4; 8 bases align to TRBD2. The CDR3 sequence is 14 residues long. In germline, CDR1 is LGHNA, CDR2 YNFKEQ. The CDR3 DNA reads TGTGCCAGCAGCCCCGGGACTAGTGTTGCCGACGAGGGCTTC. Translating it yields CASSPGTSVADEGF.

This clonotype showed up many times. The rearrangement joins TRBV7-9 to TRBJ2-6; no clear D. Germline V gene lookup returns CDR1 SEHNR and CDR2 FQNEAQ (reference sequence). CDR3 length: 15 residues. The V gene lost 5 bases and the J gene lost 4 bases, with 12 bases spanning the gap. The CDR3 here is CASSPGLKGANVLTF. As DNA, the CDR3 is TGTGCCAGCAGCCCCGGATTAAAGGGGGCCAACGTCCTGACTTTC.